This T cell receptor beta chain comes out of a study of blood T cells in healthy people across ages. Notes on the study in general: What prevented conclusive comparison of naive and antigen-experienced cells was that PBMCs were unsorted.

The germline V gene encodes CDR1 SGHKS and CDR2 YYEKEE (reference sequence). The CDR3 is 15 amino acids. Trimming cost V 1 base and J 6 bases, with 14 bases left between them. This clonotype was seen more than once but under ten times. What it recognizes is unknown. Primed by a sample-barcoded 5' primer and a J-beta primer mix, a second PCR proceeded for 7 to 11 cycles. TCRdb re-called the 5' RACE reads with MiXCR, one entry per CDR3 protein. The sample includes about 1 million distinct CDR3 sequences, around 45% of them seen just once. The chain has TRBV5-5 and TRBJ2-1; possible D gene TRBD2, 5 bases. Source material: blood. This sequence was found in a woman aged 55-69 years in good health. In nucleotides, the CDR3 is TGTGCCAGCAGCTTGCGGGAAATAGGGATCAATGAGCAGTTCTTC. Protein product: CASSLREIGINEQFF.